Detailed here is one T cell receptor (beta chain). Its antigen is unknown. The sample belongs to a study of T cell responses to AZD1222 COVID-19 vaccine. Notes on the study in general: It was only six AZD1222 recipients who were seropositive at baseline. Donors skewed white British and female; clonal diversity was possibly underestimated. Spike-specific TCR breadth rose after two AZD1222 doses, and depth rose as well. At 160-218 and 743-854, vaccine-associated CD4 TCRs were dominant, and they spanned spike.

The V gene end was trimmed by 5 bases and the J gene end by 3 bases; junction bases not matched to a gene: 5. The CDR3 is 14 amino acids. Germline CDR1 reads PRHDT; CDR2 reads FYEKMQ (reference sequence). Sequencing used immunoSEQ multiplex PCR; TCRdb keeps in-frame clones, though not all of them. The sample has some 200,000 clones, 93% seen once; the top ten hold 3.5% to 4.5%. The clonotype comes from an adult in good health. This chain uses TRBV13 with TRBJ1-2; 8 positions match TRBD1. The specimen comprised peripheral blood, sampled on day 0 of AZD1222 vaccination. The CDR3, as DNA: TGTGCCAGCAGCAACCGGGACAGGCACTATGGCTACACCTTC. Encoded protein: CASSNRDRHYGYTF.